The 24 T cell receptor beta chains below come from one sample, sequenced in a study of spatial heterogeneity in lung cancer. Study-wide results and limits: It was found that expanded intratumoral alpha and beta TCR counts tracked tumor mutation counts.

TCRdb independently ran MiXCR on the 5' RACE reads; one entry per CDR3 protein. The data show about 100,000 distinct CDR3 sequences, 4% to 4.5% seen once. Their specific antigens are unknown. Described time point: sample taken at primary tumor resection. Sequencing used lung tumor tissue, obtained at surgery. All receptors derive from a male donor with early-stage non-small cell lung cancer.

This clonotype has a count of ten or more. The chain has TRBV14 and TRBJ1-4; 7 positions match TRBD1. The CDR3 extends over 15 amino acids. The V segment lost 2 bases and the J segment 7 bases; nucleotides outside the gene matches: 7. Germline V gene data show CDR1 as SGHDN and CDR2 as FVKESK. CDR3 coding DNA: TGTGCCAGCAGCCAATTTACAGGGGCCGGTGAAAAACTGTTTTTT. It specifies CASSQFTGAGEKLFF. Looking up the rest from reference TRBV14 and TRBJ1-4 gives the full variable domain: EAGVTQFPSHSVIEKGQTVTLRCDPISGHDNLYWYRRVMGKEIKFLLHFVKESKQDESGMPNNRFLAERTGGTYSTLKVQPAELEDSGVYFCASSQFTGAGEKLFFGSGTQLSVL.

The table lists this clonotype with many counts. Here the CDR3 reads CSAYQETQYF. The CDR3 DNA reads TGCAGTGCCTACCAAGAGACCCAGTACTTC. This sequence joins TRBV20-1 and TRBJ2-5; D unclear. V gave up 6 bases and J gave up 0 bases, with 2 bases separating them. Germline V gene sequence: CDR1 DFQATT, CDR2 SNEGSKA (reference sequence). The CDR3 runs to 10 residues.

This clonotype was detected ten times or more. V gene TRBV4-1 combines with J gene TRBJ1-1; D perhaps matches TRBD1 (5 bases). The CDR3 has 15 residues. CDR1 and CDR2 from the germline V gene are MGHRA and YSYEKL. The V end was cut by 9 bases, the J end by 1 base, with 18 bases between. The CDR3 region is CASKGRAGANTEAFF. Here the CDR3 DNA reads TGCGCCAGTAAGGGGAGGGCCGGGGCGAACACTGAAGCTTTCTTT.

This clonotype was counted at least ten times. The rearrangement joins TRBV2 to TRBJ2-1; 8 nucleotides match TRBD2. The V gene's germline CDR1 is SNHLY and CDR2 FYNNEI. The CDR3 runs to 15 residues. Germline trimming cut 2 bases from V and 9 bases from J; bases unmatched to any gene: 9. This CDR3 is CASSEITSGTAEQFF. Here the CDR3 DNA reads TGTGCCAGCAGTGAAATAACTAGCGGTACGGCTGAGCAGTTCTTC.

The CDR3 region is CASSFGGEGPQYF. CDR3 in DNA: TGTGCCAGCAGCTTCGGGGGCGAGGGTCCGCAGTATTTT. The chain links TRBV11-2 to TRBJ2-3; the D gene could be TRBD1 or TRBD2 (6 bases each). This CDR3 is 13 amino acids long. The V end was cut by 3 bases, the J end by 10 bases, with 14 bases between. Germline lookup yields CDR1 SGHAT and CDR2 FQNNGV.

In its sample, this clonotype was seen a few times. V gene TRBV6-5 combines with J gene TRBJ2-7; tentative D call: TRBD1 (6 bases). CDR1 is MNHEY, CDR2 SVGAGI, per germline. CDR3 length equals 17 residues. Trimming took 0 bases from V and 6 from J, leaving 21 bases between them. CDR3 sequence (DNA): TGTGCCAGCAGTTACTCTTTAGGGGGTTTTCCCGGAGGCGAGCAGTACTTC. Its translation: CASSYSLGGFPGGEQYF.

This clonotype was detected many times. The chain has TRBV2 and TRBJ2-3, with 9 bases lining up with TRBD1. J lost 6 bases, V lost 5 bases, and 6 bases had no gene match. Germline V lookup: CDR1 SNHLY, CDR2 FYNNEI. The CDR3 has 14 amino acids. The CDR3 coding sequence is TGTGCCAGCAGTCCCCGGACAGGGGCCGATACGCAGTATTTT. It translates to CASSPRTGADTQYF.

This chain uses TRBV7-2 with TRBJ2-3; D possibly corresponds to TRBD2 (5 bases). The CDR3 has 15 amino acids. Deletions cut 1 base from V and 1 base from J, with 9 bases between. Germline V lookup: CDR1 SGHTA, CDR2 FQGNSA. The CDR3 region has the DNA TGTGCCAGCAGCTTAGTTGGAGGCCGCACAGATACGCAGTATTTT. It is translated as CASSLVGGRTDTQYF.

This clonotype was seen at least ten times. The V gene is TRBV28, the J gene TRBJ2-1; the D is unclear. V lost 5 bases to trimming and J lost 8 bases, with 16 bases between them. This CDR3 has 14 amino acids. CDR1 and CDR2 (germline): MDHEN, SYDVKM. CDR3 nucleotide sequence: TGTGCCAGCAGTCCAATTGCCACCTGGGATGAGCAGTTCTTC. Translated, it gives CASSPIATWDEQFF.

The gene calls are TRBV7-9 and TRBJ2-3; a possible D gene is TRBD2 (5 bases). The CDR3 runs 15 residues. Trimming removed 1 base at V and 2 bases at J, with 10 bases between. Germline loops: CDR1 SEHNR, CDR2 FQNEAQ (reference sequence). In DNA form, the CDR3 reads TGTGCCAGCAGCTTAGTTGGGAGCCCCACAGATACGCAGTATTTT. It specifies CASSLVGSPTDTQYF. Variable domain in full (rest from reference TRBV7-9 and TRBJ2-3): DTGVSQNPRHKITKRGQNVTFRCDPISEHNRLYWYRQTLGQGPEFLTYFQNEAQLEKSRLLSDRFSAERPKGSFSTLEIQRTEQGDSAMYLCASSLVGSPTDTQYFGPGTRLTVL.

Ten or more counts support this clonotype. The genes are TRBV20-1 and TRBJ2-1; D is uncertain. V lost 6 bases to trimming and J lost 8 bases, with 8 bases between them. This CDR3 has 10 amino acids. CDR1 is DFQATT, CDR2 SNEGSKA, per germline (reference sequence). CDR3 region: CSAKTYEQFF. The CDR3 nucleotides are TGCAGTGCAAAGACTTATGAGCAGTTCTTC.

Ten or more counts support this clonotype. The V gene is TRBV4-1, the J gene TRBJ1-2; 7 bases match TRBD1. Per the germline V gene, CDR1 is MGHRA and CDR2 is YSYEKL. V shed 4 bases and J 2 bases; nucleotides not matched to a gene: 13. This CDR3 is built from 17 residues. CDR3 sequence (DNA): TGCGCCAGCAGCCGCGGACAGGCTTACTCCGAAAACTATGGCTACACCTTC. The encoded protein is CASSRGQAYSENYGYTF.

With respect to this clonotype: This could be a read error, since a much larger clone is one nucleotide away. The V call is TRBV4-1, the J call TRBJ2-7, with D maybe TRBD1 (5 bases). Germline V gene sequence: CDR1 MGHRA, CDR2 YSYEKL. The CDR3 has 15 amino acids. CDR3 nucleotides: TGCGCCAGCAGCCAAATCGCAGGGTTCCCCTACCAGCAGTACTTC. Translation gives CASSQIAGFPYQQYF.

At least ten counts were recorded for this clonotype. The chain is built from TRBV2 and TRBJ1-1; a possible D gene is TRBD1 (5 bases). Trimming stripped 5 bases from V and 2 bases from J, with 9 bases between. The CDR3 contains 13 residues. Germline V gene sequence: CDR1 SNHLY, CDR2 FYNNEI. DNA for the CDR3: TGTGCCAGCAGTAGGGACGGTAACACTGAAGCTTTCTTT. Protein product: CASSRDGNTEAFF. Full variable domain (missing parts from reference TRBV2 and TRBJ1-1): EPEVTQTPSHQVTQMGQEVILRCVPISNHLYFYWYRQILGQKVEFLVSFYNNEISEKSEIFDDQFSVERPDGSNFTLKIRSTKLEDSAMYFCASSRDGNTEAFFGQGTRLTVV.

This clonotype was seen ten or more times. CDR3 nucleotides: TGTGCCAGCAGTTTATTCCGGGGGCCCTACGAGCAGTACTTC. Translating it yields CASSLFRGPYEQYF. V usage is TRBV28 and J usage is TRBJ2-7; D might be TRBD1 or TRBD2, each matching 6 bases. The germline V and J ends were trimmed by 1 base and 2 bases, with 9 bases remaining between them. Germline values: CDR1 MDHEN, CDR2 SYDVKM. The CDR3 extends over 14 amino acids.

In its sample, this clonotype was seen many times. The CDR3 sequence is CASSREGYGQFF. DNA for the CDR3: TGTGCCAGCAGCCGAGAAGGGTATGGTCAGTTCTTC. The chain recombines TRBV5-5 with TRBJ2-1, with D hard to call. Germline values: CDR1 SGHKS, CDR2 YYEKEE (reference sequence). The CDR3 sequence is 12 residues long. V was clipped by 4 bases and J by 13 bases, with 15 bases between them.

This clonotype was found many times. V gene TRBV2 combines with J gene TRBJ1-2, with unresolved D. This CDR3 has 14 amino acids. Germline V gene lookup returns CDR1 SNHLY and CDR2 FYNNEI. V was trimmed by 1 base and J by 4 bases, leaving 10 bases between them. This CDR3 reads CASSEGGFGYGYTF. The CDR3, as DNA: TGTGCCAGCAGTGAAGGGGGTTTTGGCTATGGCTACACCTTC.

This clonotype was detected ten times or more. The rearrangement uses TRBV12-3 or TRBV12-4 and TRBJ2-1, with 10 bases fitting TRBD2. J lost 9 bases, V lost 3 bases, and 11 bases had no gene match. The CDR3 has 16 residues. CDR3 in amino acids: CASSFNGVAGGREQFF. DNA for the CDR3: TGTGCCAGCAGTTTTAATGGGGTAGCGGGAGGACGTGAGCAGTTCTTC.

CDR3 nucleotide sequence: TGTGCCAGTGGACAGGGGAAAAACATTCAGTACTTC. This sequence encodes CASGQGKNIQYF. This chain joins TRBV13 and TRBJ2-4; 9 bases align to TRBD1. V trimming: 9 bases; J trimming: 4 bases; junction bases outside the gene matches: 1. The CDR3 consists of 12 residues. Germline CDR1 reads PRHDT; CDR2 reads FYEKMQ (reference sequence). Using reference TRBV13 and TRBJ2-4 for the parts outside the CDR3, the full variable domain is AAGVIQSPRHLIKEKRETATLKCYPIPRHDTVYWYQQGPGQDPQFLISFYEKMQSDKGSIPDRFSAQQFSDYHSELNMSSLELGDSALYFCASGQGKNIQYFGAGTRLSVL.

This clonotype was counted ten times or more. The gene calls are TRBV5-1 and TRBJ2-1, with D perhaps being TRBD1 or TRBD2 (7 bases each). The CDR3 loop spans 14 amino acids. V lost 4 bases and J lost 10, with 18 bases in between. CDR1 and CDR2 (germline): SGHRS, YFSETQ. CDR3 protein: CASSPLDREGEQFF. Here the CDR3 DNA reads TGCGCCAGCAGCCCCCTTGACAGGGAGGGGGAGCAGTTCTTC.

This clonotype was detected many times. The rearrangement joins TRBV28 to TRBJ1-4; 7 nucleotides align to TRBD1. The V segment lost 4 bases and the J segment 2 bases; nucleotides outside the gene matches: 7. Looked up from germline, CDR1 is MDHEN and CDR2 is SYDVKM. The CDR3 has 16 residues. In DNA, the CDR3 is TGTGCCAGCAGTTCATACCGGGACAGCACTAATGAAAAACTGTTTTTT. Encoded protein: CASSSYRDSTNEKLFF.

This chain links TRBV27 with TRBJ2-3; 10 nucleotides line up with TRBD1. This CDR3 comprises 14 residues. CDR1 is MNHEY, CDR2 SMNVEV, per germline (reference sequence). Trimming cost V 5 bases and J 2 bases; bases outside gene matches: 1. CDR3 nucleotides: TGTGCCAGCAGTCGACAGGGGGCCACAGATACGCAGTATTTT. Its protein is CASSRQGATDTQYF.

This clonotype was detected many times. The V call is TRBV15, the J call TRBJ1-5; D unclear. The CDR3 contains 17 residues. The V end was cut by 1 base, the J end by 11 bases, with 24 bases between. Germline assignment: CDR1 LNHNV and CDR2 YYDKDF (reference sequence). The CDR3 sequence is CATSRGPRWGFSPAQHF. CDR3 nucleotide sequence: TGTGCCACCAGCAGAGGCCCTCGGTGGGGATTCAGTCCGGCCCAGCATTTT.

This clonotype has at least ten counts. The rearrangement uses TRBV10-3 and TRBJ2-3, with D perhaps TRBD2 (6 bases). This CDR3 is 17 amino acids long. V shed 2 bases and J shed 1 base, with 16 bases lying between them. Germline values: CDR1 ENHRY, CDR2 SYGVKD. Written as DNA, the CDR3 is TGTGCCATCAGTGAGAATAAACGGGAGCTCCGCACAGATACGCAGTATTTT. Residues: CAISENKRELRTDTQYF.